These 24 T cell receptor beta chains were sequenced from one sample in a study of cytomegalovirus exposure and HLA in healthy donors. Data came from immunoSEQ multiplex PCR; TCRdb stores just in-frame clones and leaves some out. The table has about 120,000 clones, 95% to 96% seen once. The sequencing sample was made of PBMCs. Receptors originate from a man in his late teens or twenties in good health and CMV-seronegative.

This chain links TRBV2 with TRBJ2-7; the match to TRBD1 covers 8 bases. The germline CDR1 and CDR2 sequences are SNHLY and FYNNEI. J gave up 3 bases and V 6 bases, and 7 bases lay outside the gene matches. The CDR3 extends over 14 amino acids. CDR3 protein: CASSEGDRIYEQYF. The CDR3 DNA follows: TGTGCCAGCAGCGAGGGGGACAGGATCTACGAGCAGTACTTC.

V and J are TRBV7-2 and TRBJ2-1, with 13 bases matching TRBD2. Per the germline V gene, CDR1 is SGHTA and CDR2 is FQGNSA. The J segment lost 4 bases and the V segment lost 5 bases, leaving 5 bases of the junction unmatched. The CDR3 extends over 16 amino acids. The CDR3 loop is CASSRGLAGPYNEQFF. DNA for the CDR3: TGTGCCAGCAGCCGGGGACTAGCGGGACCGTACAATGAGCAGTTCTTC.

The chain carries TRBV6-4 and TRBJ2-3; 8 positions match TRBD2. The CDR3 is 15 residues long. V lost 4 bases to trimming and J lost 4 bases; unmatched junction nucleotides: 7. Germline values: CDR1 MRHNA, CDR2 SNTAGT. The CDR3 DNA reads TGTGCCAGCAGTGGCTCGAGCGGGGGCGCAGATACGCAGTATTTT. It translates to CASSGSSGGADTQYF.

The DNA for the CDR3 is TGTGCCAGCACCGTGGGACTAGCGGGATCCAATGAGCAGTTCTTC. It codes for CASTVGLAGSNEQFF. The chain recombines TRBV28 with TRBJ2-1; TRBD2 agrees at 13 bases. Germline CDR1 reads MDHEN; CDR2 reads SYDVKM. Trimming removed 7 bases from V and 6 bases from J; junction bases left unmatched: 6. The CDR3 has 15 residues.

This rearrangement joins TRBV5-6 to TRBJ1-5, with D perhaps matching TRBD1 (6 bases). The CDR3 has 16 amino acids. Per germline, CDR1 SGHDT and CDR2 YYEEEE. V lost 1 base and J 0 bases, leaving 11 bases between the germline ends. CDR3 protein: CASSLLRDNSNQPQHF. The CDR3 DNA reads TGTGCCAGCAGCTTGCTACGGGACAATAGCAATCAGCCCCAGCATTTT.

J is TRBJ2-6 and V is TRBV6-4, with D possibly being TRBD1 (6 bases). V shed 0 bases and J shed 0 bases, with 9 bases lying between them. The CDR3 length is 17 residues. Germline lookup yields CDR1 MRHNA and CDR2 SNTAGT. The chain's CDR3 is CASSDSGGFSGANVLTF. CDR3 in DNA: TGTGCCAGCAGTGACTCAGGGGGATTCTCTGGGGCCAACGTCCTGACTTTC.

This CDR3 is CASSRQGDEQYF. The CDR3 bases are TGTGCCAGCAGCAGACAGGGGGACGAGCAGTACTTC. The genes are TRBV7-2 and TRBJ2-7; 9 bases fit TRBD1. Germline CDR1 is SGHTA and CDR2 is FQGNSA. Trimming took 5 bases from V and 5 from J; bases not matched to a gene: 1. CDR3 length: 12 residues.

This chain joins TRBV4-3 and TRBJ2-7; D is possibly TRBD1 (7 bases). The CDR3 consists of 15 residues. CDR1 is LGHNA, CDR2 YSLEER, per germline. Trimming cost V 0 bases and J 6 bases, with 15 bases left between them. CDR3 in amino acids: CASSQDPQGGGEQYF. The CDR3 DNA follows: TGCGCCAGCAGCCAAGATCCCCAGGGGGGCGGCGAGCAGTACTTC.

The V and J genes are TRBV13 and TRBJ2-7; the D gene is possibly TRBD1 (7 bases). V lost 5 bases, J lost 3 bases, and 14 bases lay in between. Per the germline V gene, CDR1 is PRHDT and CDR2 is FYEKMQ (reference sequence). The CDR3 runs to 14 residues. CDR3 DNA: TGTGCCAGCAGCCCTGGCCAGGGGGGCTACGAGCAGTACTTC. This encodes CASSPGQGGYEQYF.

The rearrangement joins TRBV27 to TRBJ1-1; TRBD1 is a possible D gene (5 bases). This CDR3 has 14 residues. The germline CDR1 and CDR2 sequences are MNHEY and SMNVEV (reference sequence). V lost 2 bases and J 3 bases, leaving 10 bases between the germline ends. The DNA for the CDR3 is TGTGCCAGCAGTTTAGGGGAGGGGTACACTGAAGCTTTCTTT. It codes for CASSLGEGYTEAFF.

The chain is built from TRBV30 and TRBJ1-1; D is uncertain. This CDR3 is 12 amino acids long. Germline V lookup: CDR1 GTSNPN, CDR2 SVGIG (reference sequence). Deletions cut 2 bases from V and 0 bases from J, with 4 bases between. The CDR3 spells CAWSRVNTEAFF. The CDR3 DNA is TGTGCCTGGAGTAGAGTGAACACTGAAGCTTTCTTT.

The table lists this clone with a count of one. The rearrangement links TRBV28 to TRBJ1-2, with 9 bases fitting TRBD1. In germline, CDR1 is MDHEN, CDR2 SYDVKM. The CDR3 contains 16 residues. The trim removed 3 bases at V and 5 bases at J, leaving 10 bases unmatched. The CDR3 sequence is CASSLTPGQGKYGYTF. CDR3 bases: TGTGCCAGCAGTTTGACCCCGGGACAGGGAAAGTATGGCTACACCTTC.

The chain carries TRBV5-4 and TRBJ1-2; D is perhaps TRBD1 (6 bases). The V end was cut by 4 bases, the J end by 4 bases, with 14 bases between. Germline CDR1 and CDR2: SGHNT and YYREEE (reference sequence). The CDR3 covers 14 residues. CDR3 region: CASSRRQVFYGYTF. The CDR3 DNA is TGTGCCAGCAGCCGACGACAGGTTTTCTATGGCTACACCTTC.

The V and J genes are TRBV2 and TRBJ1-4, with a tentative D call TRBD1 (6 bases). From germline, CDR1 is SNHLY and CDR2 FYNNEI. Trimming left V 7 bases short and J 5 bases short, with 11 bases between. CDR3 length equals 13 residues. Here the CDR3 DNA reads TGTGCCAGCACTTTGACAGGAAATGAAAAACTGTTTTTT. It codes for CASTLTGNEKLFF.

This clone was seen just once. The chain is built from TRBV10-2 and TRBJ1-3; a possible D gene is TRBD1 (5 bases). V shed 4 bases and J shed 4 bases, with 11 bases lying between them. The CDR3 has 14 residues. The germline V gene has CDR1 WSHSY and CDR2 SAAADI. The CDR3 protein is CASSVGGPGNTIYF. For the CDR3, the DNA is TGCGCCAGCAGTGTGGGGGGACCGGGAAACACCATATATTTT.

J is TRBJ2-3 and V is TRBV2; 7 nucleotides align to TRBD1. After removal of 8 bases from V and 4 bases from J, the junction contained 12 bases not matched to a gene. This CDR3 region has 15 residues. From germline, CDR1 is SNHLY and CDR2 FYNNEI. The CDR3 reads CASHNRDRKPDTQYF. CDR3 bases: TGTGCCAGCCACAACCGGGACAGAAAACCAGATACGCAGTATTTT.

The chain couples TRBV7-8 to TRBJ1-4; the D gene is possibly TRBD1 (6 bases). Germline assignment: CDR1 SGHVS and CDR2 FQNEAQ. Trimming removed 4 bases at V and 8 bases at J, with 14 bases between. This CDR3 is built from 14 residues. CDR3 sequence: CASSYRDGDEKLFF. CDR3 coding DNA: TGTGCCAGCAGCTACAGGGACGGCGACGAAAAACTGTTTTTT.

The DNA of the CDR3 is TGTGCCAGTAGTATATCACTAGCAGGAGCCTACGAGCAGTACTTC. Residues: CASSISLAGAYEQYF. This chain links TRBV19 with TRBJ2-7; D is perhaps TRBD2 (6 bases). The V end was cut by 2 bases, the J end by 2 bases, with 13 bases between. Germline CDR1 LNHDA, CDR2 SQIVND (reference sequence). This CDR3 region has 15 residues.

V gene TRBV9 combines with J gene TRBJ2-7, with D possibly TRBD1 on 6 matching bases. The germline V gene encodes CDR1 SGDLS and CDR2 YYNGEE. The CDR3 length is 14 residues. Trimming took 2 bases from V and 5 from J, leaving 14 bases between them. DNA of the CDR3: TGTGCCAGCAGCGTGGGGGCAGAGGGCCACGAGCAGTACTTC. It codes for CASSVGAEGHEQYF.

This chain uses TRBV15 with TRBJ1-5; D is uncertain. V was trimmed by 0 bases and J by 0 bases, leaving 12 bases between them. The germline V gene encodes CDR1 LNHNV and CDR2 YYDKDF (reference sequence). This CDR3 spans 17 amino acids. The CDR3 loop is CATSREEGRNSNQPQHF. The CDR3 DNA reads as TGTGCCACCAGCAGAGAAGAGGGCCGAAATAGCAATCAGCCCCAGCATTTT.

This clone came up a few times. The V gene is TRBV5-1, the J gene TRBJ1-3; possible D gene TRBD1, 5 bases. The germline V gene encodes CDR1 SGHRS and CDR2 YFSETQ. The CDR3 consists of 13 residues. V was trimmed by 7 bases and J by 0 bases, leaving 8 bases between them. The CDR3 here is CASGASSGNTIYF. The CDR3 nucleotides are TGCGCCAGCGGGGCTAGCTCTGGAAACACCATATATTTT.

The chain links TRBV4-3 to TRBJ1-5; 7 bases agree with TRBD1. With V trimmed by 5 bases and J by 0 bases, 4 bases remained unmatched. The germline gives CDR1 LGHNA, CDR2 YSLEER. The CDR3 spans 15 residues. CDR3 region: CASSYGTDSNQPQHF. For the CDR3, the DNA is TGCGCCAGCAGCTATGGGACAGATAGCAATCAGCCCCAGCATTTT.

This chain joins TRBV28 and TRBJ2-7; D may be TRBD2 (6 bases). Germline values: CDR1 MDHEN, CDR2 SYDVKM. Between the trimmed V and J ends, which lost 2 bases and 3 bases, there was a span of 11 bases. The CDR3 is made up of 14 amino acids. This CDR3 reads CASSLRGISYEQYF. CDR3 sequence (DNA): TGTGCCAGCAGTTTACGCGGGATAAGCTACGAGCAGTACTTC.

V gene TRBV4-3 combines with J gene TRBJ2-7; 11 bases agree with TRBD2. The CDR3 runs 16 residues. After removal of 1 base from V and 2 bases from J, the junction contained 4 bases not matched to a gene. The germline CDR1 and CDR2 sequences are LGHNA and YSLEER. In DNA form, the CDR3 reads TGCGCCAGCAGCCAAGGGCTAGCGGGAGGCACCTACGAGCAGTACTTC. Its protein is CASSQGLAGGTYEQYF.